A selection of T cell receptor beta chains follows, all from one sample in a study of blood T cell repertoires in COVID-19. Libraries were prepared by immunoSEQ multiplex PCR; TCRdb keeps only in-frame clonotypes and omits some of them. The sample lists about 170,000 clones; 85% to 95% were seen once. The sequenced sample consisted of peripheral blood. These receptors were obtained from a woman between 45 and 65 years old with acute or convalescent COVID-19. CDR3s include the opening cysteine and the closing phenylalanine or tryptophan. D genes are given only for firm matches. Where a row states a size, it is once, few, many or the class of an expanded clone; other rows omit it.

d_gene	j_gene	abundance	v_gene	CDR3nt	CDR3aa
TRBD2	TRBJ2-3	once	TRBV6-1	TGTGCCAGCAGTCAAGCGGGAGTGGTAGATACGCAGTATTTT	CASSQAGVVDTQYF
TRBD1	TRBJ1-4	NA	TRBV6-1	TGTGCCAGCAGTCCGAACAGGGGGCGAAATGAAAAACTGTTTTTT	CASSPNRGRNEKLFF
NA	TRBJ1-1	once	TRBV5-8	TGTGCCAGCAGCACCACAGGCCTGAACACTGAAGCTTTCTTT	CASSTTGLNTEAFF
TRBD1	TRBJ1-5	NA	TRBV4-1	TGCGCCAGCAGCCAAGATGACAGGGGGCCTTATCAGCCCCAGCATTTT	CASSQDDRGPYQPQHF
NA	TRBJ2-3	NA	TRBV11-2	TGTGCCAGCAGCTTACTGGTAGCGAGCACAGATACGCAGTATTTT	CASSLLVASTDTQYF
NA	TRBJ1-2	NA	TRBV5-4	TGTGCCAGCAGCTTGGAGACAGTTAGCTATGGCTACACCTTC	CASSLETVSYGYTF
NA	TRBJ2-7	once	TRBV27	TGTGCCAGCAGTTTAATTTACAGGGACCACGAGCAGTACTTC	CASSLIYRDHEQYF
TRBD2	TRBJ2-2	NA	TRBV4-3	TGCGCCAGCAGCCCGGGGGGGGGCACCGGGGAGCTGTTTTTT	CASSPGGGTGELFF
TRBD1	TRBJ2-1	NA	TRBV5-1	TGCGCCAGCAGCTTGACCCCGGGGACAGGGGTCTACAATGAGCAGTTCTTC	CASSLTPGTGVYNEQFF
NA	TRBJ2-3	NA	TRBV10-3	TGTGCCATCAGTGAACAATCAGATACGCAGTATTTT	CAISEQSDTQYF
NA	TRBJ1-2	NA	TRBV19	TGTGCCAGTAGTATAGGAGCAGGGAAGAGGAATGGCTACACCTTC	CASSIGAGKRNGYTF
NA	TRBJ1-5	NA	TRBV28	TGTGCCAGCAGTTTCGCAGTAGGGGGTCGGCCCCAGCATTTT	CASSFAVGGRPQHF
NA	TRBJ1-3	NA	TRBV5-6	TGTGCCAGCAGCGCCCCGGGTTCAGGAAACACCATATATTTT	CASSAPGSGNTIYF
TRBD1	TRBJ1-6	NA	TRBV20-1	TGCAGTGCTAGTCCGGACAGGTCGAACTCCTATAATTCACCCCTCCACTTT	CSASPDRSNSYNSPLHF
TRBD1	TRBJ1-1	NA	TRBV9	TGTGCCAGCAGCCCTGAGACAGGGATGAACACTGAAGCTTTCTTT	CASSPETGMNTEAFF
NA	TRBJ2-1	NA	TRBV4-2	TGTGCCAGCAGCCCGGGTGGGTCCTACAATGAGCAGTTCTTC	CASSPGGSYNEQFF